Shown below are 15 T cell receptor beta chains from a single sample sequenced in a study of T cells after yellow fever vaccination. In TCRdb, the 5' RACE reads were re-called with MiXCR into one record per CDR3 protein. The sample gives about 240,000 distinct CDR3 sequences, 6.9% of which show up once; approximately 0.87% is in the top ten. The sample in question was CD4+ T cells sorted from PBMCs, obtained 15 days after the yellow fever booster vaccination. These receptors originate from a man aged 25 to 45 who received the YFV17D yellow fever vaccine.

This clonotype has a handful of counts. The rearrangement joins TRBV19 to TRBJ1-5; weak D call: TRBD1 (5 bases). V was pared by 5 bases and J by 7 bases, with 12 bases between. Germline V gives CDR1 LNHDA, CDR2 SQIVND (reference sequence). This CDR3 has 13 residues. As DNA, the CDR3 is TGTGCCAGTAGTCCCCGGGGGATGCAGCCCCAGCATTTT. This gives the protein CASSPRGMQPQHF. The full variable domain, rest sourced from reference TRBV19 and TRBJ1-5, is DGGITQSPKYLFRKEGQNVTLSCEQNLNHDAMYWYRQDPGQGLRLIYYSQIVNDFQKGDIAEGYSVSREKKESFPLTVTSAQKNPTAFYLCASSPRGMQPQHFGDGTRLSIL.

This clonotype was seen ten or more times. The rearrangement links TRBV7-2 to TRBJ2-2; 7 bases match TRBD2. The CDR3 covers 16 residues. The ends lost 5 bases at V and 0 bases at J; junction bases unmatched: 6. The germline CDR1 and CDR2 sequences are SGHTA and FQGNSA. The CDR3 loop is CASSLRAGTNTGELFF. In nucleotides, the CDR3 is TGTGCCAGCAGCCTCAGAGCGGGGACGAACACCGGGGAGCTGTTTTTT.

There are many counts of this clonotype. This chain links TRBV20-1 with TRBJ2-7, with D perhaps TRBD1 (6 bases). Germline loops: CDR1 DFQATT, CDR2 SNEGSKA (reference sequence). CDR3 length equals 13 residues. This CDR3 is CPSRDKTTYEQYF. CDR3 coding DNA: TGCCCCTCCAGGGACAAGACCACCTACGAGCAGTACTTC.

This clonotype was observed at least ten times. This chain links TRBV25-1 with TRBJ2-1, with 7 positions matching TRBD2. The V and J ends lost 6 bases and 3 bases, in that order; junction bases with no gene match: 8. Per the germline V gene, CDR1 is MGHDK and CDR2 is SYGVNS. The CDR3 is 15 residues long. CDR3 nucleotides: TGTGCCAGCAGAGTCTCCGGCGGGAGCTACAATGAGCAGTTCTTC. It is translated as CASRVSGGSYNEQFF.

The sample holds a few counts of this clonotype. V usage is TRBV11-2 and J usage is TRBJ1-5; D ambiguous. Germline CDR1 reads SGHAT; CDR2 reads FQNNGV. Trimming removed 1 base from V and 3 bases from J, with 10 bases in between. This CDR3 comprises 15 residues. The CDR3 region is CASSLGTAYNQPQHF. CDR3 bases: TGTGCCAGCAGCTTAGGGACTGCATACAATCAGCCCCAGCATTTT. Full variable domain (outside the CDR3, taken from reference TRBV11-2 and TRBJ1-5): EAGVAQSPRYKIIEKRQSVAFWCNPISGHATLYWYQQILGQGPKLLIQFQNNGVVDDSQLPKDRFSAERLKGVDSTLKIQPAKLEDSAVYLCASSLGTAYNQPQHFGDGTRLSIL.

This clonotype has only a few counts. J is TRBJ1-6 and V is TRBV5-1; a possible D gene is TRBD1 (5 bases). Germline-derived CDR1 and CDR2 are SGHRS and YFSETQ. This CDR3 has 14 amino acids. Trimming shortened V by 3 bases and J by 5 bases, and 9 bases separated the two germline ends. The DNA of the CDR3 is TGCGCCAGCAGCTGGGGGTCAGATAATTCACCCCTCCACTTT. Translated: CASSWGSDNSPLHF.

This clonotype showed up just once. This sequence may be a read error, since a much larger clone differs from it by one base. The genes are TRBV20-1 and TRBJ2-7; TRBD2 might be the D (7 bases). The germline gives CDR1 DFQATT, CDR2 SNEGSKA (reference sequence). The CDR3 runs 14 residues. The V gene lost 5 bases and the J gene lost 5 bases, with 19 bases spanning the gap. CDR3: CSAPFNGGRDEQYF. CDR3 DNA sequence: TGCAGTGCTCCTTTCAACGGGGGGCGAGACGAGCAGTACTTC.

This clonotype has ten or more counts. The chain has TRBV7-6 and TRBJ2-4; 8 bases align to TRBD1. V gave up 6 bases and J gave up 2 bases; unmatched junction bases: 9. Germline V gene sequence: CDR1 SGHVS, CDR2 FNYEAQ. The length of the CDR3 is 16 residues. The CDR3 sequence is CASSTGQGGTKNIQYF. The DNA of the CDR3 is TGTGCCAGCAGTACAGGACAGGGAGGAACCAAAAACATTCAGTACTTC.

This clonotype was counted many times. The rearrangement joins TRBV28 to TRBJ2-3; D remains ambiguous. With 7 bases removed from V and 0 bases from J, the gap between germline ends came to 5 bases. CDR3 length: 12 residues. Germline CDR1 is MDHEN and CDR2 is SYDVKM. CDR3 DNA: TGTGCCAGCAAAGCCAGCACAGATACGCAGTATTTT. Its protein is CASKASTDTQYF. Looking up the rest from reference TRBV28 and TRBJ2-3 gives the full variable domain: DVKVTQSSRYLVKRTGEKVFLECVQDMDHENMFWYRQDPGLGLRLIYFSYDVKMKEKGDIPEGYSVSREKKERFSLILESASTNQTSMYLCASKASTDTQYFGPGTRLTVL.

This clonotype has at least ten counts. J is TRBJ1-5 and V is TRBV29-1; 9 bases match TRBD1. The CDR3 has 18 residues. CDR1 is SQVTM and CDR2 is ANQGSEA in the germline V gene. Trimming at V came to 3 bases and at J to 7 bases, leaving 19 bases not matched to a gene. The CDR3 loop is CSVDPTLWTGQGRQPQHF. The CDR3 nucleotides are TGCAGCGTTGACCCAACCCTTTGGACGGGACAGGGAAGACAGCCCCAGCATTTT.

A few counts support this clonotype. The chain joins TRBV3-1 to TRBJ1-4; D might be TRBD1 (6 bases). Trimming removed 7 bases at V and 0 bases at J, with 15 bases between. The CDR3 runs 16 residues. The germline CDR1 and CDR2 sequences are LGHDT and YNNKEL (reference sequence). CDR3 DNA: TGTGCCAGCAAACAGGGAGACCAAACAACTAATGAAAAACTGTTTTTT. This sequence encodes CASKQGDQTTNEKLFF.

In the case of this clonotype: One end of the junction fails to match germline, which may point to a read error. The chain combines TRBV6-1 with TRBJ2-7, with no clear D. Germline V CDR1 and CDR2: MNHNS, SASEGT. CDR3 size: 14 residues. CDR3 loop: CACRSRISSYEQYF. For the CDR3, the DNA is TGTGCCTGCAGGTCCCGGATTAGCTCCTACGAGCAGTACTTC.

About this clonotype: Just one base apart from a much larger clone, this may be a read error. V and J are TRBV7-2 and TRBJ2-5; D perhaps matches TRBD2 (6 bases). CDR1 and CDR2 from the germline V gene are SGHTA and FQGNSA. The CDR3 has 16 amino acids. The CDR3 reads CASRLAASVGGETQYF. In nucleotides, the CDR3 is TGTGCCAGCCGCTTAGCGGCGAGCGTAGGAGGAGAGACCCAGTACTTC.

The chain employs TRBV3-1 and TRBJ2-2, with D hard to call. There are 15 residues in the CDR3. The V end was cut by 1 base, the J end by 6 bases, with 12 bases between. Per germline, CDR1 LGHDT and CDR2 YNNKEL (reference sequence). CDR3: CASSQVELKAGELFF. The CDR3 nucleotides are TGTGCCAGCAGCCAAGTCGAGTTAAAGGCCGGGGAGCTGTTTTTT. The entire variable domain, with the rest obtained from reference TRBV3-1 and TRBJ2-2, is as follows: DTAVSQTPKYLVTQMGNDKSIKCEQNLGHDTMYWYKQDSKKFLKIMFSYNNKELIINETVPNRFSPKSPDKAHLNLHINSLELGDSAVYFCASSQVELKAGELFFGEGSRLTVL.

Ten or more counts support this clonotype. The chain links TRBV12-3 or TRBV12-4 to TRBJ2-5, with a weak D call TRBD2 (6 bases). Trimming pared 6 bases from V and 5 bases from J, leaving 13 bases between. The CDR3 contains 13 residues. DNA of the CDR3: TGTGCCAGCAGCATACTAGCAGGGGAGACCCAGTACTTC. Amino acids: CASSILAGETQYF.